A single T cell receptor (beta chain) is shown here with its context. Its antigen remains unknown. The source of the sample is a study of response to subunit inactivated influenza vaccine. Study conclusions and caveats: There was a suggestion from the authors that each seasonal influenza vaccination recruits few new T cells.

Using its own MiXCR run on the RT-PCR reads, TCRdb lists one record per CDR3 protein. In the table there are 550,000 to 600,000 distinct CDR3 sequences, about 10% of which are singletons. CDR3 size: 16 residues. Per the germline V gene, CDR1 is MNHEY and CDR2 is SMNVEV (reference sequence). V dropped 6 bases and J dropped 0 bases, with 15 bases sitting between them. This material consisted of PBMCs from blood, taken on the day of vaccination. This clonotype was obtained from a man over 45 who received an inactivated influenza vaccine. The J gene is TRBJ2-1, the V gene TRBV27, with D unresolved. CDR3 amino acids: CASSRIGRYSYNEQFF. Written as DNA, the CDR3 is TGTGCCAGCAGCCGTATAGGACGTTACTCCTACAATGAGCAGTTCTTC.